The sequence of this T cell receptor (beta chain) was determined in a study of CD8 T cells in Susac syndrome. After extraction with the RNeasy kit, about 0.5 to 1 ug of the RNA was reverse transcribed using random hexamers. TCRdb called the immunoSEQ multiplex PCR reads again in MiXCR, with one record for every CDR3 protein. The sample contains some 110,000 distinct CDR3 sequences, just over 95% of which appear only once. V dropped 5 bases and J dropped 1 base, with 9 bases sitting between them. The length of the CDR3 is 14 residues. Germline values: CDR1 SGHTA, CDR2 FQGNSA. The sequence was obtained from a human donor with Susac syndrome. Sample: CD4+ T cells from PBMCs. The rearrangement links TRBV7-2 to TRBJ2-4; D may be TRBD2 (6 bases). In nucleotides, the CDR3 is TGTGCCAGCAGCACGAGCGGGGCCAAAAACATTCAGTACTTC. Translating gives CASSTSGAKNIQYF.